This is a list of T cell receptor beta chains from one sample in a study of blood T cell repertoires in COVID-19. TCRdb's table, derived via immunoSEQ multiplex PCR, lists solely in-frame clones and lacks some. The sample records about 140,000 clones, roughly four fifths being singletons. The sample consisted of PBMCs or T cells enriched from blood (not recorded which). These receptor sequences come from a woman aged 18 to 35 who had been exposed to COVID-19. Each CDR3 is given with its conserved first and last residue. D genes are given only for firm matches. Clone size is given for some rows only: seen once, a few or many times, or a class if the clone is expanded.

>-|TRBV2|TRBJ2-1|-|15
TGTGCCAGCAGTGGAACGCGGGAAGGTCACAATGAGCAGTTCTTC
CASSGTREGHNEQFF
>-|TRBV7-3|TRBJ1-1|TRBD1|13
TGTGCCAGCACCAAGGACAGGGACACTGAAGCTTTCTTT
CASTKDRDTEAFF
>-|TRBV18|TRBJ2-1|TRBD2|15
TGTGCCAGCTCACCCCGGGAGGGCCGGCTCAATGAGCAGTTCTTC
CASSPREGRLNEQFF
>-|TRBV4-3|TRBJ1-6|-|15
TGCGCCAGCAGCCAAGGGTCCAGTTGGAATTCACCCCTCCACTTT
CASSQGSSWNSPLHF
>-|TRBV30|TRBJ1-6|-|12
TGTGCCTGGAGTCAGGGTGACTCACCCCTCCACTTT
CAWSQGDSPLHF
>-|TRBV6-5|TRBJ2-1|-|13
TGTGCCAGCAGACCGGCGGGATACAATGAGCAGTTCTTC
CASRPAGYNEQFF
>-|TRBV18|TRBJ1-1|TRBD1|16
TGTGCCAGCTCACCAAGGGCACAGGGGCTGGGCACTGAAGCTTTCTTT
CASSPRAQGLGTEAFF
>-|TRBV3-1/TRBV3-2|TRBJ2-7|TRBD2|15
TGTGCCAGCAGCCCTGTAGCGGGAGGCGCCTACGAGCAGTACTTC
CASSPVAGGAYEQYF
>-|TRBV4-1|TRBJ1-2|TRBD1|15
TGCGCCAGCAGCCAAGACGGTAGGGGGCTGAGTGGCTACACCTTC
CASSQDGRGLSGYTF
>-|TRBV6-5|TRBJ1-5|TRBD1|15
TGTGCCAGCAGCCGGGCAGGGGGTGGCAATCAGCCCCAGCATTTT
CASSRAGGGNQPQHF
>-|TRBV15|TRBJ1-2|-|15
TGTGCCACCAGCAGAGATCATGGGGCGGCCTATGGCTACACCTTC
CATSRDHGAAYGYTF
>-|TRBV18|TRBJ1-3|TRBD1|14
TGTGCCAGCTCACCAGGGACAGCTGGAAACACCATATATTTT
CASSPGTAGNTIYF
>-|TRBV28|TRBJ1-3|-|14
TGTGCCAGCAGTTCGGGAAGCTCTGGAAACACCATATATTTT
CASSSGSSGNTIYF
>-|TRBV11-2|TRBJ2-3|TRBD2|19
TGTGCCAGCAGCCCCCCCAGGGGTAGCGGGAGAGCTACCACAGATACGCAGTATTTT
CASSPPRGSGRATTDTQYF
>-|TRBV7-9|TRBJ2-7|-|14
TGTGCCAGCAGCTTCTGGCAGTCCCCCTACGAGCAGTACTTC
CASSFWQSPYEQYF
>-|TRBV9|TRBJ2-1|-|14
TGTGCCAGCAGCGTGTTTGACAGCCACAATGAGCAGTTCTTC
CASSVFDSHNEQFF
>few|TRBV7-2|TRBJ2-3|TRBD2|16
TGTGCCAGCAGCTTCGGACTAGCGGGCCGCACAGATACGCAGTATTTT
CASSFGLAGRTDTQYF
>-|TRBV19|TRBJ1-4|TRBD1|16
TGTGCCAGTAGCTCTACGCTCAGGGGGTTAGGGGAAAAACTGTTTTTT
CASSSTLRGLGEKLFF
>-|TRBV6-2/TRBV6-3|TRBJ2-7|TRBD1|15
TGTGCCAGCAGTTACCCCGGGACAGGGGAACGCGAGCAGTACTTC
CASSYPGTGEREQYF
>-|TRBV7-2|TRBJ2-1|-|13
TGTGCCAGCAGCGCCATAGCCGCCTCTGAGCAGTTCTTC
CASSAIAASEQFF
>-|TRBV4-1|TRBJ2-1|TRBD1|14
TGCGCCAGCAGCTGGGACAGGATGCGTAATGAGCAGTTCTTC
CASSWDRMRNEQFF
>-|TRBV28|TRBJ1-6|-|16
TGTGCCAGCAGGTCGCGAGGGAACCCGTATAATTCACCCCTCCACTTT
CASRSRGNPYNSPLHF
>few|TRBV19|TRBJ2-3|TRBD2|15
TGTGCCAGTAGTATACCGGCTAGCGGGACAGATACGCAGTATTTT
CASSIPASGTDTQYF
>-|TRBV4-3|TRBJ2-3|TRBD2|15
TGCGCCAGCAGCCAAAGATTAGCGGGAGAAGATACGCAGTATTTT
CASSQRLAGEDTQYF
>-|TRBV7-9|TRBJ1-4|-|14
TGTGCCAGCAGCTACCAGGGCACTAATGAAAAACTGTTTTTT
CASSYQGTNEKLFF
>-|TRBV30|TRBJ1-6|-|13
TGTGCCTGGAGTGTGGCAACACAGTCACCCCTCCACTTT
CAWSVATQSPLHF
>-|TRBV19|TRBJ1-4|TRBD1|15
TGTGCCAGTAGAAGGAAGACAGGGAAGGGGGAAAAACTGTTTTTT
CASRRKTGKGEKLFF
>-|TRBV27|TRBJ2-7|TRBD2|14
TGTGCCAGCACAGGGACTAGCGGGACGGGTGAGCAGTACTTC
CASTGTSGTGEQYF
>-|TRBV28|TRBJ2-7|TRBD1|14
TGTGCCAGCAGCGGGGACAGGATAATTTACGAGCAGTACTTC
CASSGDRIIYEQYF